These 21 T cell receptor beta chains originate from one sample sequenced in a study of identical twins. TCRdb re-derived calls from the 5' RACE reads in MiXCR, one entry per CDR3 protein. The sample records 1.5 million to 2 million distinct CDR3 sequences, about 32% being singletons. The source material was cord blood. All receptors derive from a newborn girl in good health.

This clonotype came up a few times. V gene TRBV19 combines with J gene TRBJ1-5; D gene ambiguous. V dropped 0 bases and J dropped 0 bases, with 15 bases sitting between them. This CDR3 is built from 18 residues. The germline gives CDR1 LNHDA, CDR2 SQIVND (reference sequence). This chain's CDR3 is CASSIDLIGQNSNQPQHF. The DNA of the CDR3 is TGTGCCAGTAGTATAGATCTCATAGGGCAGAATAGCAATCAGCCCCAGCATTTT.

This clonotype was picked up a small number of times. The chain links TRBV12-3 or TRBV12-4 to TRBJ2-2; D is ambiguous. Trimming took off 5 bases at V and 2 bases at J, with 15 bases between the two ends. CDR3 length equals 16 residues. CDR3 bases: TGTGCCAGCAGTCTAAGTGTTGGCGTTAACACCGGGGAGCTGTTTTTT. It translates to CASSLSVGVNTGELFF.

For this clonotype: Sequence at one end of the junction differs from germline and may be a read error. The chain joins TRBV6-1 to TRBJ1-2; 8 nucleotides match TRBD1. Germline values: CDR1 MNHNS, CDR2 SASEGT. The CDR3 runs 15 residues. CDR3 amino acids: CAGSVYQGASYGYTF. The CDR3 nucleotides read TGTGCCGGCAGTGTTTACCAGGGGGCGTCTTATGGCTACACCTTC.

This clonotype was recorded a few times. The chain links TRBV7-9 to TRBJ1-2; 12 bases match TRBD1. Germline V gene data show CDR1 as SEHNR and CDR2 as FQNEAQ (reference sequence). J gave up 0 bases and V 3 bases, and 5 bases lay outside the gene matches. The CDR3 runs to 17 residues. CDR3 region: CASSFIRDRGPNYGYTF. The CDR3 DNA reads as TGTGCCAGCAGCTTTATTAGGGACAGGGGGCCTAACTATGGCTACACCTTC.

This clonotype appeared a few times. Just one base apart from a much larger clone, this may be a read error. The chain is built from TRBV9 and TRBJ2-3; TRBD2 matches at 12 bases. The CDR3 runs 16 residues. V was pared by 0 bases and J by 2 bases, with 1 base of the junction left unmatched. The germline V gene has CDR1 SGDLS and CDR2 YYNGEE. CDR3 sequence reads: CASSVGTSGDTDTQYF. The CDR3 DNA reads as TGTGCCAGCAGCGTAGGGACTAGCGGGGACACAGATACGCAGTATTTT.

Comment on this clonotype: Its ends do not fully match the called genes, so a read error is possible. The chain employs TRBV9 and TRBJ1-6; D remains unclear. Per the germline V gene, CDR1 is SGDLS and CDR2 is YYNGEE. The CDR3 runs 15 residues. The CDR3 sequence is CASSDSRYRNSPPHF. CDR3 nucleotides: TGTGCCAGCAGCGATAGCAGGTACCGCAATTCACCCCCCCACTTT.

V usage is TRBV4-1 and J usage is TRBJ1-2; no firm D call. V lost 1 base to trimming and J lost 8 bases, with 20 bases between them. The CDR3 length is 16 residues. Germline V CDR1 and CDR2: MGHRA, YSYEKL. CDR3 residues: CASSQAPGRTSIGYTF. CDR3 DNA: TGCGCCAGCAGCCAAGCACCGGGAAGGACGTCTATCGGCTACACCTTC.

The V gene is TRBV5-1, the J gene TRBJ2-3; TRBD2 might be the D (5 bases). This CDR3 spans 16 amino acids. The germline V and J ends were trimmed by 3 bases and 0 bases, with 14 bases remaining between them. CDR1 is SGHRS, CDR2 YFSETQ, per germline. DNA of the CDR3: TGCGCCAGCAGCTCCGCCCCTACTAGAAGCACAGATACGCAGTATTTT. Protein: CASSSAPTRSTDTQYF.

This clonotype was detected many times. The DNA of the CDR3 is TGTGCCAGCAGTTACGGACAGGGCAATGAGCAGTTCTTC. Residues: CASSYGQGNEQFF. This chain uses TRBV6-2 or TRBV6-3 with TRBJ2-1, with TRBD1 matching 8 bases. Trimming at V came to 2 bases and at J to 6 bases, leaving 0 bases not matched to a gene. This CDR3 spans 13 amino acids. The germline CDR1 and CDR2 sequences are MNHEY and SVGEGT.

In this sample, this clonotype turned up a few times. The rearrangement joins TRBV28 to TRBJ2-7; D unresolved. Germline V gene data show CDR1 as MDHEN and CDR2 as SYDVKM. V was pared by 5 bases and J by 2 bases, with 10 bases between. The CDR3 spans 13 residues. CDR3 region: CASSLPHPYEQYF. CDR3 nucleotide sequence: TGTGCCAGCAGTCTCCCGCATCCCTACGAGCAGTACTTC. The full variable domain, in which reference TRBV28 and TRBJ2-7 provide the parts outside the CDR3, is DVKVTQSSRYLVKRTGEKVFLECVQDMDHENMFWYRQDPGLGLRLIYFSYDVKMKEKGDIPEGYSVSREKKERFSLILESASTNQTSMYLCASSLPHPYEQYFGPGTRLTVT.

This clonotype was counted a few times. J is TRBJ2-4 and V is TRBV5-1; 8 bases fit TRBD2. The J call is doubtful: the DNA matches TRBJ2-7 better. The CDR3 spans 13 residues. Germline CDR1 is SGHRS and CDR2 is YFSETQ. The CDR3 spells CASSWTSRFEQYF. In nucleotides, the CDR3 is TGCGCCAGCAGCTGGACTAGCCGGTTCGAGCAGTACTTC.

This chain links TRBV28 with TRBJ2-1; D call uncertain. Germline V gene lookup returns CDR1 MDHEN and CDR2 SYDVKM. The length of the CDR3 is 12 residues. V dropped 4 bases and J dropped 8 bases, with 9 bases sitting between them. The CDR3 DNA sequence: TGTGCCAGCAGTTCCGATGGCGATGAGCAGTTCTTC. It specifies CASSSDGDEQFF. Complete variable domain (other parts from reference TRBV28 and TRBJ2-1): DVKVTQSSRYLVKRTGEKVFLECVQDMDHENMFWYRQDPGLGLRLIYFSYDVKMKEKGDIPEGYSVSREKKERFSLILESASTNQTSMYLCASSSDGDEQFFGPGTRLTVL.

CDR3 in amino acids: CSAPRSNEKLFF. Written as DNA, the CDR3 is TGCAGTGCTCCTCGGAGTAATGAAAAACTGTTTTTT. The rearrangement links TRBV20-1 to TRBJ1-4; the D is unclear. Germline-derived CDR1 and CDR2 are DFQATT and SNEGSKA (reference sequence). Trimming took 5 bases from V and 4 from J, leaving 8 bases between them. This CDR3 spans 12 amino acids.

The gene calls are TRBV7-2 and TRBJ2-7; D perhaps matches TRBD1 (7 bases). The germline CDR1 and CDR2 sequences are SGHTA and FQGNSA. V gave up 2 bases and J gave up 0 bases, with 17 bases separating them. The CDR3 extends over 17 amino acids. The CDR3 region has the DNA TGTGCCAGCAGCTTAATTGGAGGGGGCTTGGGCTCCTACGAGCAGTACTTC. As protein: CASSLIGGGLGSYEQYF.

The chain combines TRBV7-9 with TRBJ2-7; D not certain. V was trimmed by 5 bases and J by 4 bases, leaving 9 bases between them. Germline lookup yields CDR1 SEHNR and CDR2 FQNEAQ (reference sequence). This CDR3 has 12 amino acids. The CDR3 nucleotides are TGTGCCAGCAGCGCGGATGCTTACGAGCAGTACTTC. Amino acids: CASSADAYEQYF.

V and J are TRBV3-1 and TRBJ2-2; D not resolved. CDR3 length: 12 residues. Germline values: CDR1 LGHDT, CDR2 YNNKEL (reference sequence). Trimming took 3 bases from V and 4 from J, leaving 3 bases between them. The DNA for the CDR3 is TGTGCCAGCAGCCATTTCACCGGGGAGCTGTTTTTT. This translates into CASSHFTGELFF. Drawing the rest from reference TRBV3-1 and TRBJ2-2, the complete variable domain is DTAVSQTPKYLVTQMGNDKSIKCEQNLGHDTMYWYKQDSKKFLKIMFSYNNKELIINETVPNRFSPKSPDKAHLNLHINSLELGDSAVYFCASSHFTGELFFGEGSRLTVL.

This clonotype was seen only a few times. V and J are TRBV28 and TRBJ2-1; perhaps D is TRBD1 or TRBD2 (5 bases each). The CDR3 runs 16 residues. Trimming took 6 bases from V and 2 from J, leaving 17 bases between them. Germline V gene data show CDR1 as MDHEN and CDR2 as SYDVKM. This chain's CDR3 is CASRQWDLAAYNEQFF. CDR3 in DNA: TGTGCCAGCAGGCAGTGGGACCTCGCGGCCTACAATGAGCAGTTCTTC.

This chain links TRBV25-1 with TRBJ2-3; possibly TRBD1 for D (6 bases). V was pared by 0 bases and J by 2 bases, with 12 bases between. This CDR3 contains 16 residues. The germline V gene encodes CDR1 MGHDK and CDR2 SYGVNS. The CDR3 protein is CASSEYKGDPTDTQYF. The CDR3 coding sequence is TGTGCCAGCAGTGAATATAAGGGGGACCCCACAGATACGCAGTATTTT.

J is TRBJ1-5 and V is TRBV19; the D is unclear. CDR3 length: 15 residues. With 6 bases removed from V and 6 bases from J, the gap between germline ends came to 18 bases. CDR1 LNHDA and CDR2 SQIVND come from the germline V gene (reference sequence). CDR3 loop: CASSESKGRIQPQHF. The CDR3 nucleotides are TGTGCCAGTAGCGAGAGCAAAGGCAGAATTCAGCCCCAGCATTTT.

This clonotype was counted between two and nine times. The chain recombines TRBV12-3 or TRBV12-4 with TRBJ2-1; D might be TRBD1 (5 bases). The CDR3 is 13 amino acids. The germline V and J ends were trimmed by 5 bases and 6 bases, with 11 bases remaining between them. This chain's CDR3 is CASSPRQLNEQFF. DNA for the CDR3: TGTGCCAGCAGTCCCCGACAGCTCAATGAGCAGTTCTTC.

This clonotype has more than one count but fewer than ten. The CDR3 loop is CASSLGTGDSPLHF. In DNA form, the CDR3 reads TGTGCCAGCAGCTTAGGGACAGGGGATTCACCCCTCCACTTT. The rearrangement uses TRBV7-9 and TRBJ1-6, with 9 bases identical to TRBD1. The CDR3 has 14 amino acids. Germline lookup yields CDR1 SEHNR and CDR2 FQNEAQ (reference sequence). Trimming at V came to 1 base and at J to 8 bases, leaving 0 bases not matched to a gene.